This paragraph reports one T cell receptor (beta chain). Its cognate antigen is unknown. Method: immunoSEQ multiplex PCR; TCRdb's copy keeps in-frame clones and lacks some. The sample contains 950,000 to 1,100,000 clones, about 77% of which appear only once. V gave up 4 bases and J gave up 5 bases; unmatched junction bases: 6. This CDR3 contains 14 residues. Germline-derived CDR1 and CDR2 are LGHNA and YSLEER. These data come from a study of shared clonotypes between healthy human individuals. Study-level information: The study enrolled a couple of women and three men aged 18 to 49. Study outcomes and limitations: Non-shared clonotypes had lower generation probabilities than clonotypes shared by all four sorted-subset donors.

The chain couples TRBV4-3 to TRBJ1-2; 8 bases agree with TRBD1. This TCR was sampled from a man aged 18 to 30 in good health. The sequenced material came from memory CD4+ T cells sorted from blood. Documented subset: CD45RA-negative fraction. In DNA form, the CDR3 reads TGCGCCAGCAGCCCAGGGGGCCTGGGATATGGCTACACCTTC. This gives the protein CASSPGGLGYGYTF.